This T cell receptor beta chain comes out of a study of T cell responses to AZD1222 COVID-19 vaccine. Study-level results: Among the donors, most were white British and more were female, and clonal diversity was possibly underestimated. Regions left unmutated in variants are reportedly the target of nearly half of spike-specific TCRs.

A remark on this clone: Its target is unknown.

CDR1 GTSNPN and CDR2 SVGIG come from the germline V gene (reference sequence). CDR3 length: 13 residues. V was cut by 3 bases and J by 5 bases, with 11 bases left in between. The method was immunoSEQ multiplex PCR; TCRdb's version includes in-frame clones alone and lacks a portion of them. The repertoire holds roughly 97,000 clones, 80% to 90% seen once, with more than 8% in the top ten. V usage is TRBV30 and J usage is TRBJ1-5; D ambiguous. The TCR originated in an adult in good health. The sample was peripheral blood, taken on day 0 of AZD1222 vaccination. CDR3: CAWSPSQYQPQHF. The CDR3 DNA reads as TGTGCCTGGAGCCCTTCTCAGTATCAGCCCCAGCATTTT.